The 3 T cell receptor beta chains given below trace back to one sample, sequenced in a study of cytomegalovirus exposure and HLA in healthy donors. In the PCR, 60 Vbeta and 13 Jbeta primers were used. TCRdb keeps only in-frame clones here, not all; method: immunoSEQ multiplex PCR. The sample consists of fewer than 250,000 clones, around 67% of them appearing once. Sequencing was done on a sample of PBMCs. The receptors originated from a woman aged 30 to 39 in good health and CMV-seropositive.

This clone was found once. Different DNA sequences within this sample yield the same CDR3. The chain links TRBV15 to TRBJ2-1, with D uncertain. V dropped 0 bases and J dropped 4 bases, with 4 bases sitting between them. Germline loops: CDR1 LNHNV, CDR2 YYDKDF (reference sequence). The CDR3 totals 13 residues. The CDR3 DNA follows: TGTGCCACCAGCAGAGACAGATACAATGAGCAGTTCTTC. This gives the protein CATSRDRYNEQFF. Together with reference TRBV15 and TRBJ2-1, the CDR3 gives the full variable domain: DAMVIQNPRYQVTQFGKPVTLSCSQTLNHNVMYWYQQKSSQAPKLLFHYYDKDFNNEADTPDNFQSRRPNTSFCFLDIRSPGLGDTAMYLCATSRDRYNEQFFGPGTRLTVL.

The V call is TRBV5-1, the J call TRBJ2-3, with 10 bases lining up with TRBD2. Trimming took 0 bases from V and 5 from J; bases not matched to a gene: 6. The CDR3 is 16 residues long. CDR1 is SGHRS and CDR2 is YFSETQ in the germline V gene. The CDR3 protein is CASSLGSGRAKDTQYF. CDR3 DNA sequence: TGCGCCAGCAGCTTGGGGAGCGGGAGGGCCAAAGATACGCAGTATTTT.

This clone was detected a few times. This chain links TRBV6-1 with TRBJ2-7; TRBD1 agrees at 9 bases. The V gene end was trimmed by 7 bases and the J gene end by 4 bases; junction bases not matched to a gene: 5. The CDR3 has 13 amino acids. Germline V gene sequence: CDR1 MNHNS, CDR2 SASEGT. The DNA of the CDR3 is TGTGCCAGCAAGTACAGGGGGCTGTACGAGCAGTACTTC. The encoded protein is CASKYRGLYEQYF.